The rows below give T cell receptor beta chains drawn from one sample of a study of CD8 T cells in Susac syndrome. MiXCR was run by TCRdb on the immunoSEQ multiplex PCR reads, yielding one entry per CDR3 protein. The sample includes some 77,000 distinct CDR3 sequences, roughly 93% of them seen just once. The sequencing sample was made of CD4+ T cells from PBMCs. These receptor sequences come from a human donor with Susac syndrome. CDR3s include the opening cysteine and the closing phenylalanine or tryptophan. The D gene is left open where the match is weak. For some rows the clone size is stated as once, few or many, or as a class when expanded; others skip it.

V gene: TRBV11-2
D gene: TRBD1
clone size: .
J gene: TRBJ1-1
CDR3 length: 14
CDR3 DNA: TGTGCCAGCAGCTTCGGGACAGGGGCTCCTGAAGCTTTCTTT
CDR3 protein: CASSFGTGAPEAFF

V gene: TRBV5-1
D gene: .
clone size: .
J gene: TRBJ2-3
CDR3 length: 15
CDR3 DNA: TGCGCCAGCAGCGTGGGGGGCGCCAGCACAGATACGCAGTATTTT
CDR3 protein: CASSVGGASTDTQYF

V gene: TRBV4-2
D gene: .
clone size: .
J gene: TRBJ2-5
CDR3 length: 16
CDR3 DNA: TGTGCCAGCAGCCAAGATCTCGCCCATGGCCAAGAGACCCAGTACTTC
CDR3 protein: CASSQDLAHGQETQYF

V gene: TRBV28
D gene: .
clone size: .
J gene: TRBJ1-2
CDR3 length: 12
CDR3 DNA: TGTGCCAGCAGTTTGATTCCCTTTGGCTACACCTTC
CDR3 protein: CASSLIPFGYTF

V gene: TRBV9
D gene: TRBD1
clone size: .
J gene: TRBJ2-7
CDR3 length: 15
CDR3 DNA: TGTGCCAGCAGCCACCGGACAGGGGGCTCCTACGAGCAGTACTTC
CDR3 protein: CASSHRTGGSYEQYF

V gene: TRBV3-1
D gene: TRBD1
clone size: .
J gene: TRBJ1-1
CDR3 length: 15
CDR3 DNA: TGTGCCAGCAACCAAGGGGGCTGGTTGAACACTGAAGCTTTCTTT
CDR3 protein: CASNQGGWLNTEAFF

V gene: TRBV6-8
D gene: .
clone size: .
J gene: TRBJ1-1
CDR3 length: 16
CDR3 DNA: TGTGCCAGCAGATATCTACAGGGTGGCTGGAACACTGAAGCTTTCTTT
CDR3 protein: CASRYLQGGWNTEAFF

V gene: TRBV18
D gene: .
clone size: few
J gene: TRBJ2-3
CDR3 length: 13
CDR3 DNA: TGTGCCAGCTCACCCGGAAGCACAGATACGCAGTATTTT
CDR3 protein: CASSPGSTDTQYF

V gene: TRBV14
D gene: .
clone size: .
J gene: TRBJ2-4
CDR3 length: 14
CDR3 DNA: TGTGCCAGCAGCAAACGGGGCCATGGGGACATTCAGTACTTC
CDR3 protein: CASSKRGHGDIQYF

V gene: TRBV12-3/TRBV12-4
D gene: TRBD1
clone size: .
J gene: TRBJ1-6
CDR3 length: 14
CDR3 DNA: TGTGCCAGCAGTACGGACAGGACCAATTCACCCCTCCACTTT
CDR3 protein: CASSTDRTNSPLHF

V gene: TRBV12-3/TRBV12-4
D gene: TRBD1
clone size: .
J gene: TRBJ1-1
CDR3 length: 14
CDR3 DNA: TGTGCCAGCAGTCCAGGGGGCGAGAACACTGAAGCTTTCTTT
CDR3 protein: CASSPGGENTEAFF

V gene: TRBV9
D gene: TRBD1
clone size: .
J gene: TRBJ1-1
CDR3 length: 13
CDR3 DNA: TGTGCCAGCAGCCAGGGGGGAAGGTCTGAAGCTTTCTTT
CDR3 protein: CASSQGGRSEAFF

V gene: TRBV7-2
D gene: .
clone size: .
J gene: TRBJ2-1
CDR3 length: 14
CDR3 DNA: TGTCCCAGCAGCTTACACGGGGCGAACAATGAGCAGTTCTTC
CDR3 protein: CPSSLHGANNEQFF

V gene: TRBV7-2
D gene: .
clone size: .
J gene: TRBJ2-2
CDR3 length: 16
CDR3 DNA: TGTGCCAGCAGCTTATTTTTGAGCTCCCACACCGGGGAGCTGTTTTTT
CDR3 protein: CASSLFLSSHTGELFF

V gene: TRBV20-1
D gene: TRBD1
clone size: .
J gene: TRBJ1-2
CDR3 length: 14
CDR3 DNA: TGCAGTGCTTCCCGGACAGGAGCCACGGGTGGCTACACCTTC
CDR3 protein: CSASRTGATGGYTF

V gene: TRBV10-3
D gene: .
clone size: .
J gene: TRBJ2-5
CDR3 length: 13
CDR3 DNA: TGTGCCATCAGTGAGAACGTCCCAGGGACCCAGTACTTC
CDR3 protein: CAISENVPGTQYF

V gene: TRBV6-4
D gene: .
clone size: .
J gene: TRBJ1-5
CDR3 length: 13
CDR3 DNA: TGTGCCAGCAGTGACAGGGGAGGTCAGCCCCAGCATTTT
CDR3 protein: CASSDRGGQPQHF

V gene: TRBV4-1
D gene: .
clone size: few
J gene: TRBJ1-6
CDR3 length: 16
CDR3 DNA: TGCGCCAGCAGCCAAGATTTGGATGCAGGGAGGTCACCCCTCCACTTT
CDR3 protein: CASSQDLDAGRSPLHF

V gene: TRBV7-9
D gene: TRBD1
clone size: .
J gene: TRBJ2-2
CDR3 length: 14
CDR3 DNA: TGTGCCAGCAGATGGACAGGGAGCACCGGGGAGCTGTTTTTT
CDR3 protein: CASRWTGSTGELFF

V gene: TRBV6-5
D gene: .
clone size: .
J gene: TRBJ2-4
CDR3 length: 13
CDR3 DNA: TGTGCCAGCATTAAATCGGGGGAAAACATTCAGTACTTC
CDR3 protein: CASIKSGENIQYF

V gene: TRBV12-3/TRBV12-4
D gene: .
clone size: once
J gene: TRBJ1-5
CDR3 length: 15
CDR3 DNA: TGTGCCAGCAGTTTATTGGGGGATAGCAATCAGCCCCAGCATTTT
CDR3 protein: CASSLLGDSNQPQHF

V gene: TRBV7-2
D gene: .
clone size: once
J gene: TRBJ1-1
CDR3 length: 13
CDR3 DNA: TGTGCCAGCAGCCCACTTAAGTGGACTGAAGCTTTCTTT
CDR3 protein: CASSPLKWTEAFF

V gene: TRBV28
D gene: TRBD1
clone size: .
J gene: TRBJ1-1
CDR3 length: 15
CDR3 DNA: TGTGCCAGCAGTGCAACTTACAGGGGGATGACTGAAGCTTTCTTT
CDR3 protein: CASSATYRGMTEAFF

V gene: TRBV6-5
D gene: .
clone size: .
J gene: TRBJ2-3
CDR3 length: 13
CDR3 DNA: TGTGCCAGCAGTCTTACTCACACAGATACGCAGTATTTT
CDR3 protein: CASSLTHTDTQYF

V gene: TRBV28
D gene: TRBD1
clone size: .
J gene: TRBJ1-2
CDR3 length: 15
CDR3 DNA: TGTGCCAGCAGTTCAGGCAGGACAGGGTCGTATGGCTACACCTTC
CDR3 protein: CASSSGRTGSYGYTF

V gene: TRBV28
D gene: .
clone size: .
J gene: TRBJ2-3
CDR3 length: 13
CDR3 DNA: TGTGCCAGCAGGCGACCCCGACAAGATACGCAGTATTTT
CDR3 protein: CASRRPRQDTQYF

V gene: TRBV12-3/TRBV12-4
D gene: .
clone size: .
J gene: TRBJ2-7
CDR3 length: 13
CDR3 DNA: TGTGCCAGCAGCACCGACGGACCCTACGAGCAGTACTTC
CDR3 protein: CASSTDGPYEQYF

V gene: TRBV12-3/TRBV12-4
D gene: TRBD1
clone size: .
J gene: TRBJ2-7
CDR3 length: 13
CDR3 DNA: TGTGCCAGCAGCCAGGACAGGGTGTACGAGCAGTACTTC
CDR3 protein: CASSQDRVYEQYF

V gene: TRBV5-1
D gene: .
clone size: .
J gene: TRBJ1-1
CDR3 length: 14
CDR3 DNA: TGCGCCAGCAGCGTACTCCCCATGAACACTGAAGCTTTCTTT
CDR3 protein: CASSVLPMNTEAFF

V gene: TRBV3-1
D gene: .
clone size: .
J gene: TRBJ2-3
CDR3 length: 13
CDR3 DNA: TGTGCCAGCAGCCAACGATTCGCAGATACGCAGTATTTT
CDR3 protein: CASSQRFADTQYF

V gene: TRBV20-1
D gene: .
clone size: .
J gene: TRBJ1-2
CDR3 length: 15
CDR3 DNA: TGCAGTGCTAGTGGCCGCGGACAAACTCGCGATGGCTACACCTTC
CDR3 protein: CSASGRGQTRDGYTF

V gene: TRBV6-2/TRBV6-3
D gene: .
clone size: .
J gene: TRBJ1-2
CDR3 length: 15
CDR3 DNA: TGTGCCAGCAGTACCTCGACACAGCGGGTCTATGGCTACACCTTC
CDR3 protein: CASSTSTQRVYGYTF

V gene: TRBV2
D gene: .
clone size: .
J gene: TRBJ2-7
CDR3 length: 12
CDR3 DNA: TGTGCCAGCACCGAACAGGGAGGCGAGCAGTACTTC
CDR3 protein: CASTEQGGEQYF

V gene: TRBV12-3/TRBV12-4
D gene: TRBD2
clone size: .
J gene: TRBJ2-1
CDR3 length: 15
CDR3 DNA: TGTGCCAGCAGTAGGATGGCGGGGGGTTCCGATGAGCAGTTCTTC
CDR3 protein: CASSRMAGGSDEQFF

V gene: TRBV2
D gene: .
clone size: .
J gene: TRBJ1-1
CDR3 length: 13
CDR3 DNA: TGTGCCAGCAGTGAACGGCGCCTTCCTGAAGCTTTCTTT
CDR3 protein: CASSERRLPEAFF

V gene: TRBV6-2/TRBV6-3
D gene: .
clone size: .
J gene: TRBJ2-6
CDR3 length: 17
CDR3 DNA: TGTGCCACCCTACCGGGACACAGTACCTCTGGGGCCAACGTCCTGACTTTC
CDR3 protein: CATLPGHSTSGANVLTF